The 9 T cell receptor beta chains presented below share a single source sample, sequenced in a study of shared clonotypes between healthy human individuals. Profiled with immunoSEQ multiplex PCR; TCRdb holds only in-frame clones, not every one. The profile shows 700,000 or so clones, roughly 70% of them singletons. Sequenced: memory CD4+ T cells sorted from blood. The subset here: CD45RA-negative fraction. The source is a woman aged 25 to 39 in good health.

Details on this clone: The sample contains more than one DNA sequence encoding this CDR3. This chain uses TRBV18 with TRBJ1-4; no clear D. CDR3 length equals 13 residues. The germline V gene encodes CDR1 KGHSH and CDR2 LQKENI. The V and J ends lost 3 bases and 4 bases respectively, with 6 bases between them. The CDR3: CASSPRGNEKLFF. In DNA form, the CDR3 reads TGTGCCAGCTCACCGCGGGGTAATGAAAAACTGTTTTTT.

This clone turned up a few times. The CDR3 loop is CASSMYRDSYEQYF. CDR3 nucleotide sequence: TGTGCCAGTAGTATGTATCGAGATTCCTACGAGCAGTACTTC. The rearrangement links TRBV19 to TRBJ2-7; D is unclear. Trimming took 3 bases from V and 1 from J, leaving 10 bases between them. The CDR3 covers 14 residues. Germline CDR1 reads LNHDA; CDR2 reads SQIVND (reference sequence).

The chain couples TRBV11-2 to TRBJ2-1; D remains unclear. Trimming took off 1 base at V and 4 bases at J, with 8 bases between the two ends. Per the germline V gene, CDR1 is SGHAT and CDR2 is FQNNGV. The CDR3 is 14 residues long. CDR3 residues: CASSLVLSYNEQFF. The CDR3 DNA follows: TGTGCCAGCAGCTTAGTTCTCAGTTACAATGAGCAGTTCTTC.

This sequence joins TRBV5-1 and TRBJ2-1, with 7 bases identical to TRBD2. Germline V gene sequence: CDR1 SGHRS, CDR2 YFSETQ. J gave up 5 bases and V 3 bases, and 5 bases lay outside the gene matches. This CDR3 spans 14 amino acids. The CDR3 is CASSSASGNNEQFF. In DNA, the CDR3 is TGCGCCAGCAGCTCGGCTAGCGGTAACAATGAGCAGTTCTTC.

The V gene is TRBV7-3, the J gene TRBJ1-2; D might be TRBD1 (5 bases). The V and J ends lost 4 bases and 6 bases respectively, with 15 bases between them. The germline V gene has CDR1 SGHTA and CDR2 FQGTGA. The CDR3 is made up of 14 amino acids. This CDR3 is CASSSGPRENGYTF. In DNA, the CDR3 is TGTGCCAGCAGCTCGGGGCCGAGGGAAAATGGCTACACCTTC.

This clone appeared a few times. The chain couples TRBV2 to TRBJ1-2; TRBD1 might be the D (5 bases). Looked up from germline, CDR1 is SNHLY and CDR2 is FYNNEI. The CDR3 is 12 amino acids. Trimming took 6 bases from V and 6 from J, leaving 11 bases between them. The CDR3 bases are TGTGCCAGCAGGCCCAGGGCGGATGGCTACACCTTC. The encoded protein is CASRPRADGYTF. The full variable domain, its missing parts supplied by reference TRBV2 and TRBJ1-2, is EPEVTQTPSHQVTQMGQEVILRCVPISNHLYFYWYRQILGQKVEFLVSFYNNEISEKSEIFDDQFSVERPDGSNFTLKIRSTKLEDSAMYFCASRPRADGYTFGSGTRLTVV.

The chain joins TRBV18 to TRBJ2-1; TRBD1 or TRBD2 may be the D gene (5 bases each). V was clipped by 5 bases and J by 5 bases, with 16 bases between them. The CDR3 has 15 residues. Per germline, CDR1 KGHSH and CDR2 LQKENI. CDR3 nucleotide sequence: TGTGCCAGCTCAGCTAATACCGGGACCCACAATGAGCAGTTCTTC. The encoded protein is CASSANTGTHNEQFF.

V gene TRBV7-3 combines with J gene TRBJ2-2; TRBD2 matches 9 bases. The germline V gene has CDR1 SGHTA and CDR2 FQGTGA. V lost 0 bases and J lost 4; bases outside the gene matches: 15. The CDR3 consists of 20 residues. The CDR3 here is CASSLTPASGKTGFTGELFF. The CDR3 nucleotides are TGTGCCAGCAGCTTAACTCCGGCTAGCGGGAAAACGGGGTTCACCGGGGAGCTGTTTTTT.

This clone was counted at least ten times. V usage is TRBV6-5 and J usage is TRBJ1-2; D unclear. CDR3 size: 14 residues. The germline gives CDR1 MNHEY, CDR2 SVGAGI. V lost 6 bases to trimming and J lost 7 bases, with 18 bases between them. The DNA for the CDR3 is TGTGCCAGCAGCCCGGTGACATTCAGCCTTGGCTACACCTTC. Protein sequence: CASSPVTFSLGYTF.